This T cell receptor beta chain stems from a study of T cell responses to AZD1222 COVID-19 vaccine. Whole-study context: Pooling was applied to second doses at about 4 or about 12 weeks. Whole-study findings and limits: Repertoires were obtained only post-peak T cell response. Spike-specific TCR repertoires showed rising breadth and depth after two AZD1222 doses.

A word on this clone: No antigen is known for it.

The assay was immunoSEQ multiplex PCR, and TCRdb's table has in-frame clones only and misses some. In the table there are over 100,000 clones, 92% of which are singletons. The CDR3 has 15 residues. Per the germline V gene, CDR1 is SGHTA and CDR2 is FQGNSA. Trimming shortened V by 2 bases and J by 3 bases, and 8 bases separated the two germline ends. The rearrangement joins TRBV7-2 to TRBJ1-6; D unresolved. This TCR came from an adult in good health. Source: peripheral blood, taken on day 0 of AZD1222 vaccination. CDR3 coding DNA: TGTGCCAGCAGCTTATACGGTCTCTATAATTCACCCCTCCACTTT. It translates to CASSLYGLYNSPLHF.